Sequencing of this T cell receptor (beta chain) was carried out in a study of blood T cell repertoires in COVID-19. Study overall: The origin of the acute and convalescent COVID-19 samples was the United States, Italy and Spain. In each case, the material was cDNA or gDNA derived from T cells, B-cell-depleted T cells, or PBMCs.

Authors' analysis steps: From reference gene primer amplification, estimates of nucleated cell counts were derived. Clones were sequenced by immunoSEQ multiplex PCR, and TCRdb holds only the in-frame ones, with some missing. V and J calls and clone size follow that table, whereas D and trimming were derived from the DNA. This table holds approximately 150,000 clones, 80% to 85% found once. The V end was cut by 2 bases, the J end by 5 bases, with 18 bases between. The CDR3 is 16 residues long. Germline V gives CDR1 MRHNA, CDR2 SNTAGT. The source is a man aged 55 to 70 with acute or convalescent COVID-19. The chain employs TRBV6-4 and TRBJ2-5; D is unclear. The sample consisted of peripheral blood. DNA of the CDR3: TGTGCCAGCAGTGACCCCCTAGATGGGTTTTTGGAGACCCAGTACTTC. Translated: CASSDPLDGFLETQYF.